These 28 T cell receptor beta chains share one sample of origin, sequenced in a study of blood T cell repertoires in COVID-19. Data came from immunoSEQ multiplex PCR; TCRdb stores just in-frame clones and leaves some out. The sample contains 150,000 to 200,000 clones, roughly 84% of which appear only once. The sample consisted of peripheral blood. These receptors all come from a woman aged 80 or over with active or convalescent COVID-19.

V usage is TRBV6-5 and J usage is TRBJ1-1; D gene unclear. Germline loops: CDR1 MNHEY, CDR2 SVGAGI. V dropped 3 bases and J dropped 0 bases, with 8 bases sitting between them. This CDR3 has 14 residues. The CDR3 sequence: CASSYTQVNTEAFF. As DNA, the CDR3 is TGTGCCAGCAGTTATACGCAGGTGAACACTGAAGCTTTCTTT.

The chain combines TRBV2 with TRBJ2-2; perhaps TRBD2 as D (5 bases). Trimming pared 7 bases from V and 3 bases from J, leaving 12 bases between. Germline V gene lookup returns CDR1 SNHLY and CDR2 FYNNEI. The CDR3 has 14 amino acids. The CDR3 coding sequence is TGTGCCAGCAAGCGGAAGGAGGACACCGGGGAGCTGTTTTTT. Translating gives CASKRKEDTGELFF. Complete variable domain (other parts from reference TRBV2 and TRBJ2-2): EPEVTQTPSHQVTQMGQEVILRCVPISNHLYFYWYRQILGQKVEFLVSFYNNEISEKSEIFDDQFSVERPDGSNFTLKIRSTKLEDSAMYFCASKRKEDTGELFFGEGSRLTVL.

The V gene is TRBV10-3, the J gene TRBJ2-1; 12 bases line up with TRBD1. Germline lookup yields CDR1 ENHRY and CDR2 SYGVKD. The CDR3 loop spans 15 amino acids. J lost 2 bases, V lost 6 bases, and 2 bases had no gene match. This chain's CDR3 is CAIRGQGAPYNEQFF. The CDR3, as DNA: TGTGCCATCAGGGGACAGGGGGCCCCCTACAATGAGCAGTTCTTC.

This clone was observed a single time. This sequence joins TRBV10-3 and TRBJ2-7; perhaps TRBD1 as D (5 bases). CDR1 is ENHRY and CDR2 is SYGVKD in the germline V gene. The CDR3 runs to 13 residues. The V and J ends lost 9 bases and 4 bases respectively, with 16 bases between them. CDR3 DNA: TGTGCCATTAAAGGGCAGGGTGTTTACGAGCAGTACTTC. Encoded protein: CAIKGQGVYEQYF.

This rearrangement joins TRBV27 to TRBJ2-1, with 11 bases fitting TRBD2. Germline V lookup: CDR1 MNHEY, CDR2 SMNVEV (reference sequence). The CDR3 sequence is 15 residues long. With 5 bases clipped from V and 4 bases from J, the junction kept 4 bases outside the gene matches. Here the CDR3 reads CASSTLAGGYNEQFF. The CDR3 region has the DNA TGTGCCAGCAGTACCCTAGCGGGGGGATACAATGAGCAGTTCTTC.

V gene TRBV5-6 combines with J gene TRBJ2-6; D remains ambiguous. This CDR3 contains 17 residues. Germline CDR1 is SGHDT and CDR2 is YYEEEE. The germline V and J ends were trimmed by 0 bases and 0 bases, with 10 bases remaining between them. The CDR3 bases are TGTGCCAGCAGCTTGGTCAGTTTTTTCTCTGGGGCCAACGTCCTGACTTTC. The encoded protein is CASSLVSFFSGANVLTF.

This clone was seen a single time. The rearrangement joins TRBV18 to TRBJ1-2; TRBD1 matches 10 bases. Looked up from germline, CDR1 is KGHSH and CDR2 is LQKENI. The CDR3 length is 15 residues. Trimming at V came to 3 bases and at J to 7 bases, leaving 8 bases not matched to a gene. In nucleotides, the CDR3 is TGTGCCAGCTCACCCGTGACAGGGGGCTCGAGTGGCTACACCTTC. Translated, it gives CASSPVTGGSSGYTF.

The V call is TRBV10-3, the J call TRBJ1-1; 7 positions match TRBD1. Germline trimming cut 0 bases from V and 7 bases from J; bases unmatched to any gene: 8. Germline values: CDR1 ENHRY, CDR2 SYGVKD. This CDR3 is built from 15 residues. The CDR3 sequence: CAISESGTATSEAFF. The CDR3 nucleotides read TGTGCCATCAGTGAGTCCGGGACAGCGACTAGTGAAGCTTTCTTT.

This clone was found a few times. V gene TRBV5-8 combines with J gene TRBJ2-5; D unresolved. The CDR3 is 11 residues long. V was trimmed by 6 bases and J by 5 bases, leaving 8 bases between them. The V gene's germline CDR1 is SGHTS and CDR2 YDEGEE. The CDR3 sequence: CASTIRETQYF. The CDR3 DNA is TGTGCCAGCACCATTCGGGAGACCCAGTACTTC.

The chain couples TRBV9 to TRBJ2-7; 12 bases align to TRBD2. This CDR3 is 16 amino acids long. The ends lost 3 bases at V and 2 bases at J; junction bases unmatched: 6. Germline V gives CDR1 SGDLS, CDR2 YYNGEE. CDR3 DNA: TGTGCCAGCAGCGAGACTAGCGGGGGTTCCACCTACGAGCAGTACTTC. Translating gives CASSETSGGSTYEQYF.

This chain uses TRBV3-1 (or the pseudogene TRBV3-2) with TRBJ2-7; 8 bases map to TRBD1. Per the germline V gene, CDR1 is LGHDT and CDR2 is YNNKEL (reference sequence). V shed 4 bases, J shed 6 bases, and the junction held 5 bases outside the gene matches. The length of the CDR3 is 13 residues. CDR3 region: CASSRDRGCEQYF. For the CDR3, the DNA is TGTGCCAGCAGCCGAGACAGGGGATGCGAGCAGTACTTC.

The CDR3 protein is CASSVDGNQPQHF. The CDR3 DNA reads as TGTGCCAGCAGCGTAGACGGGAATCAGCCCCAGCATTTT. This chain uses TRBV6-4 with TRBJ1-5; D ambiguous. CDR1 MRHNA and CDR2 SNTAGT come from the germline V gene. Trimming pared 6 bases from V and 4 bases from J, leaving 10 bases between. The length of the CDR3 is 13 residues.

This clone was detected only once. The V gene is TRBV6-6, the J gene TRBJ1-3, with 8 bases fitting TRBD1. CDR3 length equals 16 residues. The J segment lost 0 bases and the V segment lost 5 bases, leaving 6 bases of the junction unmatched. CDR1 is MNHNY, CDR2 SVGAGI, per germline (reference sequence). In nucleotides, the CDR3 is TGTGCCAGCAGTCGAGACAGGGGCCACTCTGGAAACACCATATATTTT. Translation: CASSRDRGHSGNTIYF.

CDR3: CASIRARAGPEAFF. The CDR3 nucleotides read TGTGCCAGCATCAGAGCTAGGGCAGGGCCTGAAGCTTTCTTT. This sequence joins TRBV7-2 and TRBJ1-1, with TRBD1 as a possible D gene (5 bases). Trimming removed 7 bases from V and 6 bases from J, with 18 bases in between. CDR1 is SGHTA, CDR2 FQGNSA, per germline. CDR3 size: 14 residues.

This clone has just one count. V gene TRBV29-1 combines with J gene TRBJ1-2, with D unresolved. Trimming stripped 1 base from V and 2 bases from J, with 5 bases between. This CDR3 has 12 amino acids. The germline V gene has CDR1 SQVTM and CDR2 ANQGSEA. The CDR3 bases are TGCAGCGTTGAAGGGAGAAACTATGGCTACACCTTC. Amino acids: CSVEGRNYGYTF.

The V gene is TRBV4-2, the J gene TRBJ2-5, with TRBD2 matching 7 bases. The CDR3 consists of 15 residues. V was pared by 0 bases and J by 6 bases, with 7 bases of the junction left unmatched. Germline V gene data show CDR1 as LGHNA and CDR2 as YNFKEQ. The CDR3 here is CASSQDWGGEKTQYF. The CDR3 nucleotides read TGTGCCAGCAGCCAAGATTGGGGGGGGGAGAAGACCCAGTACTTC.

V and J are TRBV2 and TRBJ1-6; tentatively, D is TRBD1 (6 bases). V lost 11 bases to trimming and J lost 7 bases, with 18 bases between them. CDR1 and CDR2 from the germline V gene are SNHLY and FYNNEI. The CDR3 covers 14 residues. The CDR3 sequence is CAGKGDGSNSPLHF. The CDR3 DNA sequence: TGTGCCGGGAAGGGGGACGGGTCGAATTCACCCCTCCACTTT.

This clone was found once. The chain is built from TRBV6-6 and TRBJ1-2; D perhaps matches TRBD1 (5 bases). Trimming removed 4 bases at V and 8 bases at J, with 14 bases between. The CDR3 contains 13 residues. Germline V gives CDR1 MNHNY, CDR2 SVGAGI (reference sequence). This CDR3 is CASSLTAYVGYTF. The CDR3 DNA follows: TGTGCCAGCAGTTTGACAGCCTATGTGGGCTACACCTTC.

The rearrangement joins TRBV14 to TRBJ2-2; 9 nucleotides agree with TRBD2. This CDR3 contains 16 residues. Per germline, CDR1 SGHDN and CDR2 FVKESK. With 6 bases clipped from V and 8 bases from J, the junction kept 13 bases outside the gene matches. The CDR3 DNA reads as TGTGCCAGCAGTCAGCAGCGGGGGGCCCTGATGGGGGAGCTGTTTTTT. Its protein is CASSQQRGALMGELFF.

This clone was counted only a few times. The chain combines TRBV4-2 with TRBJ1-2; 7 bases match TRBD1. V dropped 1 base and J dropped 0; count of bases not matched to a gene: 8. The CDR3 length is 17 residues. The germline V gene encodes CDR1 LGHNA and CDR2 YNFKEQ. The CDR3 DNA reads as TGTGCCAGCAGCCAAGCGGCTCGGGACAGAGCTAACTATGGCTACACCTTC. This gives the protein CASSQAARDRANYGYTF.

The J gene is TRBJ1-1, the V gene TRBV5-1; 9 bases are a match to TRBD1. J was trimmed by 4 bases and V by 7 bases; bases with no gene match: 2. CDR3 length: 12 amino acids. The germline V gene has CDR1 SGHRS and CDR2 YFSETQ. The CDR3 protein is CASGGQGTEAFF. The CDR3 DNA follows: TGCGCCAGCGGGGGACAGGGCACTGAAGCTTTCTTT.

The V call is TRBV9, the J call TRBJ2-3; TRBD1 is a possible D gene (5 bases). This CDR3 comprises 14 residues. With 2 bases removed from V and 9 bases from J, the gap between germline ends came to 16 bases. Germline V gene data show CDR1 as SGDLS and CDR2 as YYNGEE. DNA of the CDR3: TGTGCCAGCAGCGTTCATACAGGTGGCGGAACGCAGTATTTT. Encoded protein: CASSVHTGGGTQYF.

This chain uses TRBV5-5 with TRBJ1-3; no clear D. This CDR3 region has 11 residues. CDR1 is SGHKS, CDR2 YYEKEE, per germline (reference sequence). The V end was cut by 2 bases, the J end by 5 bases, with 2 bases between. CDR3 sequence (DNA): TGTGCCAGCAGCTTCAGAAACACCATATATTTT. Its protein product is CASSFRNTIYF. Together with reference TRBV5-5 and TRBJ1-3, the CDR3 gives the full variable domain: DAGVTQSPTHLIKTRGQQVTLRCSPISGHKSVSWYQQVLGQGPQFIFQYYEKEERGRGNFPDRFSARQFPNYSSELNVNALLLGDSALYLCASSFRNTIYFGEGSWLTVV.

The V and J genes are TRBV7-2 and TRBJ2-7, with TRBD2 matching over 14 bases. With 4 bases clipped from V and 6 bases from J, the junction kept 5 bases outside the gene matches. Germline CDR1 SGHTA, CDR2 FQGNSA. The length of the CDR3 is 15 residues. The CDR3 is CASSSTSGGVGEQYF. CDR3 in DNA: TGTGCCAGCAGCTCGACTAGCGGGGGGGTAGGCGAGCAGTACTTC.

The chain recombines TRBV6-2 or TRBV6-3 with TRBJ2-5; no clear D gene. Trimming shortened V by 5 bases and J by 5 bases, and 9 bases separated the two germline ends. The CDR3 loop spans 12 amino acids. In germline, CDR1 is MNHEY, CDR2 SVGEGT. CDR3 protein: CASSNPRETQYF. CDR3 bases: TGTGCCAGCAGTAACCCCAGGGAGACCCAGTACTTC.

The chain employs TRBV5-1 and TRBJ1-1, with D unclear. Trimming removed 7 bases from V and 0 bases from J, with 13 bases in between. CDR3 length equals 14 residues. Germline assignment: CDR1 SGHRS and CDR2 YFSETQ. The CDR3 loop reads CASCVSGMNTEAFF. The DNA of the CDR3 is TGCGCCAGCTGCGTATCGGGTATGAACACTGAAGCTTTCTTT.

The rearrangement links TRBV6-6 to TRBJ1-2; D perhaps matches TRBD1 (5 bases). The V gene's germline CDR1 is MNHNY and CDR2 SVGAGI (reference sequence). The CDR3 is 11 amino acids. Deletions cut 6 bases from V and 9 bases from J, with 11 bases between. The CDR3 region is CASSSGLSYTF. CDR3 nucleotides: TGTGCCAGCAGCTCAGGGTTAAGCTACACCTTC.

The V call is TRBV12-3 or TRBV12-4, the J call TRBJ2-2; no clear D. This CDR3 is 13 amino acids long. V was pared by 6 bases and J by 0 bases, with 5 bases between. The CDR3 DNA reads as TGTGCCAGCAGAACACCGAACACCGGGGAGCTGTTTTTT. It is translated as CASRTPNTGELFF.